The rows below give T cell receptor beta chains drawn from one sample of a study of neurological immune-mediated disorders. TCRdb analysed the 5' RACE reads with MiXCR anew, one entry per CDR3 protein. This table holds around 60,000 distinct CDR3 sequences, about 11% found once. What was sequenced was PBMCs. The source of these receptors is a male donor with HTLV-1-associated myelopathy (HAM/TSP). CDR3s leave out the opening cysteine and the closing phenylalanine or tryptophan.

J gene: TRBJ2-2; V gene: TRBV5-5; CDR3 protein: ASSLEPGLAFTGELF
J gene: TRBJ1-1; V gene: TRBV10-3; CDR3 protein: AISESGHQNTEAF
J gene: TRBJ2-3; V gene: TRBV7-2; CDR3 protein: ASSLSLAGGDTQY
J gene: TRBJ1-5; V gene: TRBV5-5; CDR3 protein: ASSFDLSGNNQPQH
J gene: TRBJ1-1; V gene: TRBV18; CDR3 protein: ASSPIPGVNTEAF
J gene: TRBJ1-3; V gene: TRBV29-1; CDR3 protein: SGTRGAGNTIY
J gene: TRBJ2-1; V gene: TRBV5-1; CDR3 protein: ASSLGGAGYNEQF
J gene: TRBJ2-3; V gene: TRBV6-1; CDR3 protein: ASSEALAGADTQY
J gene: TRBJ2-1; V gene: TRBV7-2; CDR3 protein: ASRPTGITYNEQF
J gene: TRBJ2-1; V gene: TRBV7-2; CDR3 protein: ASSPRLSYNEQF